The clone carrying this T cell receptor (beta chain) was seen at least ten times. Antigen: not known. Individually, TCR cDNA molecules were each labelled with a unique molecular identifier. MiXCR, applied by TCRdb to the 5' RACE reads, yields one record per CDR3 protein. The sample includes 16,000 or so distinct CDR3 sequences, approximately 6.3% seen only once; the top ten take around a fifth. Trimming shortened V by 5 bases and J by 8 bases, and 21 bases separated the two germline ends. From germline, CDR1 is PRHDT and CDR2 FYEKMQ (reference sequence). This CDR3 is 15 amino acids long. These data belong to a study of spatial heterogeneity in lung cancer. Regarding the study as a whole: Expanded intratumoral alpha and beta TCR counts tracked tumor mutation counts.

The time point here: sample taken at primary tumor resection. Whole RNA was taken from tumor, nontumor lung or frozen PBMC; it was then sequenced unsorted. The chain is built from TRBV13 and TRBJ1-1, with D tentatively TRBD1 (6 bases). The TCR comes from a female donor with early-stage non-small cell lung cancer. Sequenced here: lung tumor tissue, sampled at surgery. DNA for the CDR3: TGTGCCAGCAGCGACCGGACAGCTAAGAAGGCAGAAGCTTTCTTT. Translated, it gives CASSDRTAKKAEAFF. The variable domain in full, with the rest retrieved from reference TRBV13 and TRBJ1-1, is AAGVIQSPRHLIKEKRETATLKCYPIPRHDTVYWYQQGPGQDPQFLISFYEKMQSDKGSIPDRFSAQQFSDYHSELNMSSLELGDSALYFCASSDRTAKKAEAFFGQGTRLTVV.